These 28 T cell receptor beta chains were all obtained from the same sample, sequenced in a study of T and B cells in COVID-19 patients. TRB rearrangements were amplified by multiplex PCR with BIOMED2 TRB-A/B primers. TCRdb itself ran the multiplex PCR reads through MiXCR, one entry per CDR3 protein. This table has about 12,000 distinct CDR3 sequences, roughly 30% appearing once. TRB was amplified from around 250-500 ng of blood genomic DNA. Specimen: blood. The source is a human donor who had recovered from COVID-19.

This clonotype counts as medium-sized. The V call is TRBV18, the J call TRBJ2-3, with D tentatively TRBD1 (5 bases). The ends were cut back, 3 bases at V and 6 bases at J, with 16 bases in the middle. The CDR3 totals 15 residues. Per germline, CDR1 KGHSH and CDR2 LQKENI. Here the CDR3 DNA reads TGTGCCAGCTCACCCCGCAGGGTCGCTGTCGATACGCAGTATTTT. This codes for CASSPRRVAVDTQYF.

This clonotype was seen only a few times. The CDR3 coding sequence is TGTGCCAGCAGAAACAGGGTCGCAGCTTTCTTT. Translating it yields CASRNRVAAFF. V gene TRBV6-2 or TRBV6-3 combines with J gene TRBJ1-1; weak D call: TRBD1 (6 bases). CDR3 length equals 11 residues. Trimming took 6 bases from V and 10 from J, leaving 12 bases between them. The germline CDR1 and CDR2 sequences are MNHEY and SVGEGT.

The table lists this clonotype with a few counts. The chain recombines TRBV6-5 with TRBJ2-3; 8 bases are a match to TRBD2. Trimming cost V 9 bases and J 1 base; bases outside gene matches: 18. The germline V gene encodes CDR1 MNHEY and CDR2 SVGAGI. The CDR3 is 18 amino acids. CDR3 in DNA: TGTGCCAGAATTAGCGGGATAGTCGATATGGAGTGCACAGATACGCAGTATTTT. Translated, it gives CARISGIVDMECTDTQYF.

This clonotype was seen many times. J is TRBJ1-6 and V is TRBV5-5; 9 positions agree with TRBD1. The CDR3 contains 14 residues. The trim removed 4 bases at V and 10 bases at J, leaving 6 bases unmatched. CDR1 and CDR2 from the germline V gene are SGHKS and YYEKEE (reference sequence). The CDR3 region has the DNA TGTGCCAGCAGCCCCGGGACAGGGAACTCACCCCTCCACTTT. This codes for CASSPGTGNSPLHF.

Concerning this clonotype itself: This could be a read error, since a much larger clone is one nucleotide away. This chain connects TRBV19 to TRBJ1-5; tentative D call: TRBD1 (5 bases). V lost 5 bases and J 8 bases, leaving 13 bases between the germline ends. CDR1 and CDR2 from the germline V gene are LNHDA and SQIVND (reference sequence). The CDR3 length is 13 residues. The CDR3 region is CASSVRVGEPQHF. CDR3 sequence (DNA): TGTGCCAGTAGTGTCAGGGTGGGTGAGCCCCAGCATTTT. The full variable domain, rest sourced from reference TRBV19 and TRBJ1-5, is DGGITQSPKYLFRKEGQNVTLSCEQNLNHDAMYWYRQDPGQGLRLIYYSQIVNDFQKGDIAEGYSVSREKKESFPLTVTSAQKNPTAFYLCASSVRVGEPQHFGDGTRLSIL.

The chain uses TRBV6-5 and TRBJ2-3, with 10 positions matching TRBD1. Germline loops: CDR1 MNHEY, CDR2 SVGAGI. V lost 5 bases and J lost 3; bases outside the gene matches: 5. CDR3 length equals 15 residues. In DNA form, the CDR3 reads TGTGCCAGCAGTAACGACAGGGGGCGGACAGATACGCAGTATTTT. Its translation: CASSNDRGRTDTQYF.

V usage is TRBV7-9 and J usage is TRBJ2-1; no definite D call. CDR3 size: 10 residues. V lost 2 bases, J lost 11 bases, and 4 bases lay in between. Germline V lookup: CDR1 SEHNR, CDR2 FQNEAQ (reference sequence). CDR3 in amino acids: CASSLRQQFF. DNA of the CDR3: TGTGCCAGCAGCTTACGCCAGCAGTTCTTC.

In DNA, the CDR3 is TGTGCCACCAGTTACGAGGGGGGTGGGGAGACCCAGTACTTC. It codes for CATSYEGGGETQYF. V gene TRBV24-1 combines with J gene TRBJ2-5; perhaps D is TRBD1 or TRBD2 (6 bases each). This CDR3 comprises 14 residues. The germline V gene has CDR1 KGHDR and CDR2 SFDVKD. V lost 6 bases, J lost 5 bases, and 15 bases lay in between.

This chain connects TRBV30 to TRBJ1-2; D remains unclear. Germline V gene lookup returns CDR1 GTSNPN and CDR2 SVGIG (reference sequence). This CDR3 comprises 14 residues. V was trimmed by 1 base and J by 4 bases, leaving 13 bases between them. For the CDR3, the DNA is TGTGCCTGGAGTGCTGGGTTGAGCGGCTATGGCTACACCTTC. Residues: CAWSAGLSGYGYTF.

The rearrangement links TRBV12-3 or TRBV12-4 to TRBJ1-1, with 7 bases aligning to TRBD1. The CDR3 is 14 amino acids. Trimming removed 4 bases from V and 4 bases from J; junction bases left unmatched: 6. The CDR3 spells CASSWKAGGTEAFF. CDR3 in DNA: TGTGCCAGCAGTTGGAAGGCAGGGGGCACTGAAGCTTTCTTT.

This chain uses TRBV6-5 with TRBJ2-1, with D perhaps assigned TRBD1 or TRBD2 (5 bases each). V lost 4 bases and J lost 4, with 14 bases in between. CDR3 length equals 15 residues. Germline CDR1 reads MNHEY; CDR2 reads SVGAGI. The CDR3 region has the DNA TGTGCCAGCAGTTCTCCCGGGACCTCTTACAATGAGCAGTTCTTC. It specifies CASSSPGTSYNEQFF.

By sample share, this clonotype is medium-sized (0.01 to 0.1%). This chain links TRBV19 with TRBJ2-6; 11 bases align to TRBD1. The CDR3 covers 16 residues. V trimming: 8 bases; J trimming: 2 bases; junction bases outside the gene matches: 5. Per germline, CDR1 LNHDA and CDR2 SQIVND (reference sequence). CDR3 sequence reads: CASSDRGLPGANVLTF. CDR3 DNA: TGTGCCAGTTCGGACAGGGGGCTACCTGGGGCCAACGTCCTGACTTTC. The full variable domain, its missing parts supplied by reference TRBV19 and TRBJ2-6, is DGGITQSPKYLFRKEGQNVTLSCEQNLNHDAMYWYRQDPGQGLRLIYYSQIVNDFQKGDIAEGYSVSREKKESFPLTVTSAQKNPTAFYLCASSDRGLPGANVLTFGAGSRLTVL.

This clonotype qualifies as medium-sized. The chain is built from TRBV19 and TRBJ2-3; D call uncertain. The germline V gene has CDR1 LNHDA and CDR2 SQIVND (reference sequence). This CDR3 contains 15 residues. Trimming removed 3 bases at V and 1 base at J, with 11 bases between. For the CDR3, the DNA is TGTGCCAGTAGTATCGGCGGAGCCCGCACAGATACGCAGTATTTT. Translating gives CASSIGGARTDTQYF.

The J gene is TRBJ2-1, the V gene TRBV12-3 or TRBV12-4; weak D call: TRBD1 (5 bases). The V and J ends lost 1 base and 4 bases respectively, with 11 bases between them. The CDR3 totals 15 residues. CDR3 bases: TGTGCCAGCAGTTTAGTGGGGTCAGGGTACAATGAGCAGTTCTTC. The encoded protein is CASSLVGSGYNEQFF.

This clonotype was observed a handful of times. The genes are TRBV7-9 and TRBJ2-5, with D possibly matching TRBD1 (5 bases). CDR3 length equals 14 residues. Germline lookup yields CDR1 SEHNR and CDR2 FQNEAQ (reference sequence). Trimming cost V 5 bases and J 2 bases, with 12 bases left between them. The CDR3 DNA follows: TGTGCCAGCAGCCCGCAGGGTACTCAAGAGACCCAGTACTTC. This translates into CASSPQGTQETQYF.

In this sample, this clonotype turned up a few times. This chain uses TRBV19 with TRBJ2-2; 15 nucleotides align to TRBD2. Germline loops: CDR1 LNHDA, CDR2 SQIVND (reference sequence). V was clipped by 4 bases and J by 4 bases; unmatched bases: 4. The CDR3 totals 17 residues. The CDR3 is CASSTRTSGRGTGELFF. CDR3 DNA sequence: TGTGCCAGTAGTACGCGGACTAGCGGGAGGGGCACCGGGGAGCTGTTTTTT.

This clonotype has ten or more counts. The rearrangement joins TRBV6-6 to TRBJ2-2, with D perhaps assigned TRBD1 or TRBD2 (6 bases each). The CDR3 consists of 16 residues. The ends were cut back, 7 bases at V and 4 bases at J, with 19 bases in the middle. Germline V lookup: CDR1 MNHNY, CDR2 SVGAGI (reference sequence). CDR3 sequence: CASTVRTGASTGELFF. CDR3 bases: TGTGCCAGCACAGTCCGGACGGGGGCCAGCACCGGGGAGCTGTTTTTT.

The table lists this clonotype with a count of one. The chain uses TRBV12-3 or TRBV12-4 and TRBJ1-5; 7 positions match TRBD1. The CDR3 sequence is 14 residues long. Here the CDR3 reads CASGLNRGGQPQHF. CDR3 nucleotides: TGTGCTAGTGGTTTGAACAGGGGCGGTCAGCCCCAGCATTTT.

This chain uses TRBV4-3 with TRBJ1-2, with 7 bases matching TRBD1. Germline CDR1 LGHNA, CDR2 YSLEER. The CDR3 loop spans 15 amino acids. Trimming cost V 4 bases and J 0 bases; bases outside gene matches: 5. The CDR3 bases are TGCGCCAGCAGCCCCGGGACAGTTGCTAACTATGGCTACACCTTC. Amino acid sequence: CASSPGTVANYGYTF.

The CDR3 sequence is CASSLDGGYQPQHF. For the CDR3, the DNA is TGTGCCAGCTCACTCGACGGCGGTTATCAGCCCCAGCATTTT. V is TRBV18 and J is TRBJ1-5, with D uncertain. Germline loops: CDR1 KGHSH, CDR2 LQKENI. This CDR3 has 14 residues. Trimming stripped 4 bases from V and 5 bases from J, with 12 bases between.

This clonotype was seen a few times. The chain uses TRBV5-1 and TRBJ2-5; 7 nucleotides match TRBD1. Germline CDR1 reads SGHRS; CDR2 reads YFSETQ. Trimming at V came to 4 bases and at J to 4 bases, leaving 7 bases not matched to a gene. This CDR3 spans 14 amino acids. The CDR3 spells CASSQGTVGETQYF. The CDR3 region has the DNA TGCGCCAGCAGCCAGGGGACAGTCGGAGAGACCCAGTACTTC.

This chain links TRBV2 with TRBJ2-2; 15 bases are shared with TRBD2. The V segment lost 2 bases and the J segment 3 bases; nucleotides outside the gene matches: 10. Germline CDR1 SNHLY, CDR2 FYNNEI. The CDR3 loop spans 20 amino acids. The DNA for the CDR3 is TGTGCCAGCAGTGAAAGTAGGGGACTAGCGGGAGGATTGGACACCGGGGAGCTGTTTTTT. Translation gives CASSESRGLAGGLDTGELFF.

This clonotype is labeled medium-sized. V is TRBV19 and J is TRBJ1-2; 12 positions agree with TRBD1. The J segment lost 7 bases and the V segment lost 7 bases, leaving 4 bases of the junction unmatched. This CDR3 comprises 13 residues. Germline values: CDR1 LNHDA, CDR2 SQIVND (reference sequence). The CDR3 spells CASTGDRGLGYTF. The DNA for the CDR3 is TGTGCCAGTACCGGGGACAGGGGGCTTGGCTACACCTTC.

This clonotype is medium-sized by share. This chain joins TRBV19 and TRBJ2-2; no clear D gene. The V end was cut by 7 bases, the J end by 1 base, with 7 bases between. The CDR3 contains 13 residues. Germline loops: CDR1 LNHDA, CDR2 SQIVND (reference sequence). CDR3 DNA: TGTGCCAGTATAGAACAGAACACCGGGGAGCTGTTTTTT. Its protein is CASIEQNTGELFF.

This clonotype was detected many times. The genes are TRBV6-2 or TRBV6-3 and TRBJ2-2; D ambiguous. The CDR3 loop spans 11 amino acids. V was clipped by 6 bases and J by 8 bases, with 7 bases between them. Germline values: CDR1 MNHEY, CDR2 SVGEGT. As DNA, the CDR3 is TGTGCCAGCAGCCCAGGTGGGGAGCTGTTTTTT. Protein sequence: CASSPGGELFF.

This chain links TRBV4-3 with TRBJ2-3; 15 bases are shared with TRBD2. The CDR3 has 22 amino acids. Trimming took 0 bases from V and 0 from J; bases not matched to a gene: 13. Germline V gene lookup returns CDR1 LGHNA and CDR2 YSLEER. CDR3 amino acids: CASSQDWGTSGRWGTSTDTQYF. The CDR3, as DNA: TGCGCCAGCAGCCAAGATTGGGGGACTAGCGGGAGGTGGGGGACTAGCACAGATACGCAGTATTTT.

By share of the sample, this clonotype is medium-sized (0.01 to 0.1%). The chain recombines TRBV18 with TRBJ2-7, with D maybe TRBD1 (6 bases). CDR3 length: 14 amino acids. The V gene's germline CDR1 is KGHSH and CDR2 LQKENI. V was shortened by 6 bases and J by 4 bases, with 16 bases between the two germline ends. The CDR3 bases are TGTGCCAGCTCCGGACCAACACAGGGTTACGAGCAGTACTTC. Protein sequence: CASSGPTQGYEQYF.

The CDR3 loop reads CAWGRAGEQFF. CDR3 bases: TGTGCCTGGGGGAGGGCCGGGGAGCAGTTCTTC. This chain joins TRBV30 and TRBJ2-1; 7 bases line up with TRBD2. This CDR3 is 11 amino acids long. The ends lost 5 bases at V and 10 bases at J; junction bases unmatched: 5. Germline assignment: CDR1 GTSNPN and CDR2 SVGIG (reference sequence).